Described below is a single T cell receptor beta chain sequence and its context. These data originate in a study of blood T cell repertoires in COVID-19. Study in general: Both acute and convalescent COVID-19 samples were obtained from the United States, Italy and Spain.

The CDR3 loop spans 13 amino acids. Between the trimmed V and J ends, which lost 5 bases and 0 bases, there was a span of 7 bases. Germline CDR1 SGHVS, CDR2 FNYEAQ. Participants came from roughly 24 US areas, aged roughly 18 to 100 years. Cohorts were based on clinical histories the participants reported. In the original analysis: Amplification with reference gene primers provided the estimates of nucleated cell counts. The repertoire was sequenced with immunoSEQ multiplex PCR; TCRdb's copy has only in-frame clones and lacks some. The DNA gave D and trimming, while V, J and clone size come from that table. The data hold 350,000 to 550,000 clones, with 85% to 90% observed a single time.

V gene TRBV7-6 combines with J gene TRBJ1-1; D not certain. The sequenced sample was PBMCs or T cells enriched from blood (not recorded which). The source is a man younger than 45 who had recovered from COVID-19. The CDR3 bases are TGTGCCAGCAGCCGAGTGGTGAACACTGAAGCTTTCTTT. It codes for CASSRVVNTEAFF.